Listed below are T cell receptor beta chains from one sample, sequenced in a study of CD8+ T cells in alopecia areata. The table came from immunoSEQ multiplex PCR; TCRdb's copy has only in-frame clones and leaves some out. The table includes 6,000 or so clones, 63% detected once. The sequences come from skin, collected around week 30, from a patient treated with tofacitinib. The receptors stem from a human donor with alopecia areata. Each CDR3 is given with its conserved first and last residue. The listing skips clone size in some rows; elsewhere it reads once, few, many or a size class.

clone size,V gene,J gene,CDR3 protein
.,TRBV19,TRBJ1-2,CASTYTAFNYGYTF
once,TRBV15,TRBJ2-1,CVTSRNDWHSSYNEQFF
.,TRBV6-5,TRBJ2-7,CASRTSGTGSYEQYF
.,TRBV10-2,TRBJ2-5,CASSQLAAVETQYF
.,TRBV6-5,TRBJ2-7,CASSYSLSGGYEQYF
.,TRBV7-9,TRBJ2-7,CASSTGLRDTYEQYF
.,TRBV5-8,TRBJ2-2,CASSLPGLANTGELFF
.,TRBV15,TRBJ2-3,CATSRDNLAGSVPDTQYF
few,TRBV5-1,TRBJ2-7,CASSPDMYSYEQYF
.,TRBV6-1,TRBJ1-2,CASSGVNYGYTF
.,TRBV21-1,TRBJ1-4,CASSRTGGGEKLFF
large,TRBV9,TRBJ1-1,CASSGQSYRSQAFF
.,TRBV11-2,TRBJ2-1,CASSLDRYNEQFF
.,TRBV28,TRBJ1-5,CASSLSVPREQPQHF
.,TRBV11-2,TRBJ2-5,CASSSGTSGARTQYF
.,TRBV5-1,TRBJ2-7,CASSPGGAGFTYEQYF
.,TRBV18,TRBJ2-7,CASSLNALAGVYEQYF
.,TRBV27,TRBJ1-5,CATRYRAGSNQPQHF
few,TRBV7-9,TRBJ1-2,CASSPRTAGGGYTF
.,TRBV6-5,TRBJ1-2,CASSYQTGSGYTF
.,TRBV19,TRBJ2-7,CASEDRFTYEQYF
.,TRBV5-1,TRBJ1-2,CASNKDSFNYGYTF
.,TRBV5-1,.,CASSGLVSSYEQYF
.,TRBV5-6,TRBJ2-7,CASSLGQGPYEQYF
few,TRBV6-6,TRBJ1-5,CASSHPNQPQHF
.,TRBV7-8,TRBJ2-3,CASSLSDTQYF
few,TRBV6-1,TRBJ1-3,CASRRTGGGNTIYF
few,TRBV2,TRBJ1-6,CASNPQGVDSPLHF
.,TRBV29-1,TRBJ2-7,CSVGDGYEQYF
.,TRBV7-3,TRBJ2-2,CASSPYRQEVGTGELFF
large,TRBV6-1,TRBJ2-3,CASSPQTRTDTQYF
once,TRBV4-1,TRBJ2-1,CASSPPPGLRPGNERFF
.,TRBV11-1,TRBJ2-3,CASSSSGGVTDTQYF
few,TRBV11-2,TRBJ2-5,CASSSWGAEQETQYF
.,TRBV19,TRBJ2-1,CASSTGTGGVNEQFF
.,TRBV7-9,TRBJ1-1,CASSLELWPVLNTEAFF
few,TRBV5-7,TRBJ2-7,CASSPTGSYEQYF
.,TRBV4-2,TRBJ1-3,CASSLQGIASGNTIYF
.,TRBV5-5,TRBJ2-2,CASRAGQGDYLNTGELFF
.,TRBV10-3,TRBJ2-4,CAISEGGLTKNIQYF
.,TRBV2,TRBJ2-2,CASSDNRGELFF
.,TRBV10-3,TRBJ2-7,CAIRIPGPRSYEQYF
.,TRBV11-2,TRBJ1-4,CASSSSGKLFF
.,TRBV5-4,TRBJ2-5,CASSFRESITQYF
.,TRBV4-1,TRBJ1-5,CASSQIGGRNQPQHF
.,TRBV5-4,.,CASSSYRGEQYF
few,TRBV29-1,TRBJ1-1,CSVDSTRGTEAFF
.,TRBV6-6,TRBJ1-1,CASSKGDANTEAFF
.,TRBV7-8,TRBJ2-2,CASSEIQGPTGELFF
.,TRBV29-1,TRBJ1-1,CSVFNTEAFF
.,TRBV30,TRBJ1-3,CAWSLEHSGNTIYF
few,TRBV5-6,TRBJ2-6,CASSGWVGGANVLTF
.,TRBV21-1,TRBJ1-5,CANSQTRGGDYSNQPQHF
once,TRBV2,TRBJ1-4,CASSGQGFREKLFF
few,TRBV29-1,TRBJ2-2,CSVEGRTGELFF
.,TRBV4-1,TRBJ1-3,CASSRPGLHSGNTIYF
.,TRBV7-9,TRBJ1-2,CASSWGQANYGYTF
.,TRBV12-2,TRBJ2-1,CASRTLCGGNEQFF